This T cell receptor beta chain was sequenced for a study of cytomegalovirus exposure and HLA in healthy donors. The germline CDR1 and CDR2 sequences are MNHEY and SMNVEV (reference sequence). The CDR3 runs 15 residues. The J segment lost 1 base and the V segment lost 5 bases, leaving 2 bases of the junction unmatched. Researchers ran the PCR with 60 Vbeta and 13 Jbeta primers. Study processing details: Among the unique TCR beta chains that a later analysis counted, around 82 million in all, roughly 10 million were shared. Assay: immunoSEQ multiplex PCR; the TCRdb copy retains only in-frame clones and omits some. The DNA gave D and trimming, while V, J and clone size come from that table. The sample yields 100,000 to 150,000 clones, about 79% seen once. Study-level results: Most TCR sequences were seen very rarely across donors, but some public TCRs occurred in many.

This clone came up a few times. Its antigen is not identified. This clonotype was sampled from a woman between 50 and 59 years old in good health and CMV-seronegative. The rearrangement links TRBV27 to TRBJ1-3, with 10 nucleotides matching TRBD1. The material sequenced was PBMCs. This chain's CDR3 is CASSRDRGSGNTIYF. The CDR3 bases are TGTGCCAGCAGTCGGGACAGGGGTTCTGGAAACACCATATATTTT.